The clone carrying this T cell receptor (beta chain) was seen just once. As yet, its antigen is unknown. Roughly 0.5 to 1 ug RNA was reverse transcribed with random hexamers. MiXCR, applied by TCRdb to the immunoSEQ multiplex PCR reads, yields one record per CDR3 protein. The data show 150,000 to 200,000 distinct CDR3 sequences, around 94% seen once. This specimen belongs to a study of CD8 T cells in Susac syndrome. General study results and limits: The study acknowledged a relatively small number of individuals in its TCR sequencing and HLA analysis.

CDR1 and CDR2 from the germline V gene are KGHDR and SFDVKD. V was trimmed by 2 bases and J by 5 bases, leaving 5 bases between them. This CDR3 comprises 12 residues. From blood CD8+ and CD4+ T cells, TCR beta sequences were generated. The multiple sclerosis controls were treatment-naive patients, and their relapsing-remitting disease was stable or active. The chain links TRBV24-1 to TRBJ1-2; D remains ambiguous. The TCR was taken from a human donor with multiple sclerosis. The specimen was CD4+ T cells from PBMCs. The CDR3 here is CATSDYKYGYTF. In nucleotides, the CDR3 is TGTGCCACCAGTGATTACAAGTATGGCTACACCTTC.